Described below is a single T cell receptor (beta chain) sequence and its context. Antigen: not known. The data are from a study of regulatory T cells in long-lasting Graves disease. Study conclusions and caveats: Gene preferences differed: TRBV28, TRBJ1-2, TRBJ2-5 in persistent cases.

With iRepertoire HTBI primers and Arm-PCR of CDR3 regions, TCR beta libraries were built. TCRdb processed the multiplex PCR reads anew with MiXCR; each CDR3 protein has one entry. The data show around 450,000 distinct CDR3 sequences, roughly a fifth seen once. Time point: persistent/refractory GD, antithyroid drugs over 5 years with positive TRAb. PBMCs provided the RNA from which the TCR library was made. Enrollment of patients was through an endocrinology department in Xi'an, China. The CDR3 length is 14 residues. Germline V CDR1 and CDR2: SGHDT, YYEEEE. V was trimmed by 5 bases and J by 1 base, leaving 12 bases between them.

Sequencing was performed on peripheral blood mononuclear cells (PBMCs), taken when the disease was refractory, from a patient treated with antithyroid drugs. The sequence derives from a female donor with Graves disease. This chain connects TRBV5-6 to TRBJ2-5; D might be TRBD1 (6 bases). CDR3 coding DNA: TGTGCCAGCAGTGCTGACAGGATCCAAGAGACCCAGTACTTC. It yields the protein CASSADRIQETQYF.